A selection of T cell receptor beta chains follows, all from one sample in a study of monozygotic twins with cystic fibrosis. Clones were read by immunoSEQ multiplex PCR, and TCRdb kept only the in-frame ones, dropping some. The sample contains around 25,000 clones, approximately 90% of which appear only once. Sequenced sample: blood. The source of these receptors is a girl aged 2-10 years with cystic fibrosis. Both conserved end residues are part of each CDR3. The order of the fields is clone size, V gene, J gene, D gene, CDR3 DNA, CDR3 protein. A D gene is named only where the DNA matches it firmly. Part of the rows lack a size; the others show once, few, many or a class for expanded clones.

size: -; V: TRBV20-1; J: TRBJ2-2; D: -; DNA: TGCAGTGCTTGGTCCACCGGGGAGCTGTTTTTT; CDR3: CSAWSTGELFF
size: -; V: TRBV10-1; J: TRBJ1-2; D: TRBD1; DNA: TGCGCCAGCGGGGGGACAGGGGATAGTCCGTATGGCTACACCTTC; CDR3: CASGGTGDSPYGYTF
size: few; V: TRBV6-6; J: TRBJ1-2; D: TRBD1; DNA: TGTGCCAGCAGTCCTCAGGGGGCCAATGGCTACACCTTC; CDR3: CASSPQGANGYTF
size: once; V: TRBV6-5; J: TRBJ2-3; D: TRBD1; DNA: TGTGCCAGCAGTCCCGGACAGGGCAATACGCAGTATTTT; CDR3: CASSPGQGNTQYF
size: -; V: TRBV9; J: TRBJ1-1; D: -; DNA: TGTGCCAGCAGCGCAAACCCAAGACTCGGATCGGACACTGAAGCTTTCTTT; CDR3: CASSANPRLGSDTEAFF
size: -; V: TRBV2; J: TRBJ1-1; D: -; DNA: TGTGCCAGCAGTGATCCGCAGGGCCTAGTCTCCTTGAACACTGAAGCTTTCTTT; CDR3: CASSDPQGLVSLNTEAFF
size: once; V: TRBV6-5; J: TRBJ2-1; D: -; DNA: TGTGCCAGCAGTAAACAGGGAAATGAGCAGTTCTTC; CDR3: CASSKQGNEQFF
size: -; V: TRBV9; J: TRBJ2-3; D: TRBD2; DNA: TGTGCCAGCAGCGTAGGGGAGGGGTTCACAGATACGCAGTATTTT; CDR3: CASSVGEGFTDTQYF
size: -; V: TRBV2; J: TRBJ1-6; D: -; DNA: TGTGCCAGCAGTGAACGGCGGAGAGGCGATTCACCCCTCCACTTT; CDR3: CASSERRRGDSPLHF
size: once; V: TRBV5-1; J: TRBJ1-2; D: -; DNA: TGCGCCAGCAGCTTGGACGGGGGCGCGGGCTATGGCTACACCTTC; CDR3: CASSLDGGAGYGYTF
size: -; V: TRBV9; J: TRBJ1-2; D: TRBD1; DNA: TGTGCCAGCAGCGCGGGGGACAGGGGGCCCTATGGCTACACCTTC; CDR3: CASSAGDRGPYGYTF
size: once; V: TRBV4-3; J: TRBJ2-1; D: TRBD2; DNA: TGCGCCAGCAGCTCCTACCGGTCGGGCACTAGCGATGAGCAGTTCTTC; CDR3: CASSSYRSGTSDEQFF
size: -; V: TRBV5-1; J: TRBJ1-1; D: TRBD1; DNA: TGCGCCAGCAGCTCAACACCGACAGGGAGGAACACTGAAGCTTTCTTT; CDR3: CASSSTPTGRNTEAFF
size: -; V: TRBV19; J: TRBJ1-4; D: TRBD1; DNA: TGTGCCAGCCGATCCGGGACAGGGGGCTCCACTAATGAAAAACTGTTTTTT; CDR3: CASRSGTGGSTNEKLFF
size: -; V: TRBV10-3; J: TRBJ1-3; D: -; DNA: TGTGCCATCAGCGACCGACAGGACTCTGGAAACACCATATATTTT; CDR3: CAISDRQDSGNTIYF
size: -; V: TRBV9; J: TRBJ2-6; D: -; DNA: TGTGCCAGCAGCCCCCCTCGGGGTACCTACTCTGGGGCCAACGTCCTGACTTTC; CDR3: CASSPPRGTYSGANVLTF
size: -; V: TRBV18; J: TRBJ2-3; D: -; DNA: TGTGCCAGCTCACCCGCAGGGTTCACAGATACGCAGTATTTT; CDR3: CASSPAGFTDTQYF
size: -; V: TRBV6-5; J: TRBJ1-5; D: -; DNA: TGTGCCAGCAGGACCAACAATTACGGTCAGCCCCAGCATTTT; CDR3: CASRTNNYGQPQHF
size: few; V: TRBV7-2; J: TRBJ1-6; D: TRBD1; DNA: TGTGCCAGCAGCAACCCGATGACAGGGACCAATTCACCCCTCCACTTT; CDR3: CASSNPMTGTNSPLHF
size: once; V: TRBV19; J: TRBJ1-1; D: -; DNA: TGTGCCAGTACCCTTATGGCTCGCGGGGATAACACTGAAGCTTTCTTT; CDR3: CASTLMARGDNTEAFF
size: -; V: TRBV6-5; J: TRBJ2-3; D: TRBD2; DNA: TGTGCCAGCAGTCCTAGCGGGGTTAGCACAGATACGCAGTATTTT; CDR3: CASSPSGVSTDTQYF
size: -; V: TRBV7-9; J: TRBJ1-3; D: -; DNA: TGTGCCAGCGGCCTTGGTGATGGAAACACCATATATTTT; CDR3: CASGLGDGNTIYF
size: -; V: TRBV4-3; J: TRBJ2-7; D: -; DNA: TGCGCCAGCAGCCATACAGGGAAAGAGCAGTACTTC; CDR3: CASSHTGKEQYF
size: -; V: TRBV25-1; J: TRBJ1-6; D: -; DNA: TGTGCCAGCAGTGCTCTTAATTCACCCCTCCACTTT; CDR3: CASSALNSPLHF
size: -; V: TRBV2; J: TRBJ2-5; D: TRBD2; DNA: TGTGCCAGCAGTTTCGACGTAGCGGGGGGCCTCCAGGAGACCCAGTACTTC; CDR3: CASSFDVAGGLQETQYF
size: -; V: TRBV7-2; J: TRBJ1-1; D: -; DNA: TGTGCCAGCACCCCTTGGTCAGGGAACACTGAAGCTTTCTTT; CDR3: CASTPWSGNTEAFF
size: -; V: TRBV5-1; J: TRBJ2-5; D: -; DNA: TGCGCCAGCAGCTTTAACGCTGAGACCCAGTACTTC; CDR3: CASSFNAETQYF